These T cell receptor beta chains were read from a single sample in a study of Ad26.COV2.S vaccination and SARS-CoV-2 variants. Some clones are missing from TCRdb's copy, which holds only in-frame ones; the method was immunoSEQ multiplex PCR. The sample includes about 390,000 clones, around 85% seen only once; the top ten take 3% to 4.5%. The input for sequencing was peripheral blood, taken in a trial of Ad26.COV2.S vaccine versus placebo. The receptors come from a person aged 18-65 years who received the Ad26.COV2.S COVID-19 vaccine or a placebo. The CDR3 runs from the conserved cysteine through the conserved F or W. A D gene is named only where the DNA matches it firmly. The listing skips clone size in some rows; elsewhere it reads once, few, many or a size class.

abundance,d_gene,j_gene,v_gene,CDR3nt,CDR3aa
NA,NA,TRBJ2-2,TRBV27,TGTGCCCATAGCTGCCCCCCCCACCCCCGCATGGCCGCGGGAACCGGGGAGCTGTTTTTT,CAHSCPPHPRMAAGTGELFF
NA,NA,TRBJ2-3,TRBV5-4,TGTGCCAGCAGCCGAGACTCAGACACAGATACGCAGTATTTT,CASSRDSDTDTQYF
NA,NA,TRBJ2-7,TRBV6-5,TGTGCCAGCAGTTACGGGCAGGAGACCTACGAGCAGTACTTC,CASSYGQETYEQYF
NA,NA,TRBJ2-1,TRBV27,TGTGCCAGCAGCTCCTTGGGGGAGGCGTTCTTC,CASSSLGEAFF
NA,TRBD1,TRBJ1-2,TRBV27,TGTGCCAGCAGTAATTCATACAGGGGAGGCTACACCTTC,CASSNSYRGGYTF
NA,TRBD1,TRBJ1-1,TRBV19,TGTGCCAGTGGAAGACAGGGAATTGACACTGAAGCTTTCTTT,CASGRQGIDTEAFF
NA,NA,TRBJ1-1,TRBV3-1/TRBV3-2,TGTGCCAGCAGCCGCGGGAACACTGAAGCTTTCTTT,CASSRGNTEAFF
NA,NA,TRBJ1-4,TRBV18,TGTGCCAGCTCACCAGCGACTAATGAAAAACTGTTTTTT,CASSPATNEKLFF
NA,NA,TRBJ2-3,TRBV7-6,TGTGCCAGCAGCTCCCGGACAACTAAGGTGACAGATACGCAGTATTTT,CASSSRTTKVTDTQYF
NA,TRBD2,TRBJ2-5,TRBV7-2,TGTGCCAGCAGCCCGCAGCTAGCGGGGCGCCGGGAGACCCAGTACTTC,CASSPQLAGRRETQYF
NA,TRBD1,TRBJ1-1,TRBV29-1,TGCAGCGTTGCCACAGGGGCTGAAGCTTTCTTT,CSVATGAEAFF
NA,TRBD1,TRBJ1-3,TRBV5-4,TGTGCCAGCAGCCCGGGACAGGACTCTGGAAACACCATATATTTT,CASSPGQDSGNTIYF
once,NA,TRBJ1-4,TRBV4-1,TGCGCCAGCAGCCAAGGCGGGAATGAAAAACTGTTTTTT,CASSQGGNEKLFF
NA,NA,TRBJ2-3,TRBV19,TGTGCCAGTAGTACGTCAGCGTCAGGGGATACGCAGTATTTT,CASSTSASGDTQYF
NA,NA,TRBJ1-3,TRBV9,TGTGCCAGCAGCGTAGAGGCAGAAGGAAACACCATATATTTT,CASSVEAEGNTIYF
NA,NA,TRBJ1-5,TRBV5-1,TGCGCCAGCAGCCCAGGGAATGGCAATCAGCCCCAGCATTTT,CASSPGNGNQPQHF
NA,NA,TRBJ1-3,TRBV16,TGTGCCAGCAGCCAAGTCCTTCGGCGGCGGCTTCATTTT,CASSQVLRRRLHF
NA,NA,TRBJ1-2,TRBV19,TGTGCCAGTAGTATAGATACGGGCGATCGTCAGGACTATGGCTACACCTTC,CASSIDTGDRQDYGYTF
NA,NA,TRBJ1-5,TRBV21-1,TGTGCCAGCGGACCCCCCCGGGACAGGGGATGCAATCAGCCCCAGCATTTT,CASGPPRDRGCNQPQHF
few,NA,TRBJ2-7,TRBV11-2,TGTGCCAGCAGCGAGAGGGGTTTTGAGCAGTACTTC,CASSERGFEQYF
NA,NA,TRBJ2-1,TRBV15,TGTGCCACCAGCAGAGATCAAGCGGTAAGACTCTACAATGAGCAGTTCTTC,CATSRDQAVRLYNEQFF
NA,NA,TRBJ1-5,TRBV19,TGTGCCAGTAGTGCTGACACCCTCCGGCAGCCCCAGCATTTT,CASSADTLRQPQHF
NA,NA,TRBJ2-1,TRBV7-9,TGTGCCAGCAGCTCTTGGATGGGGCGTTACAATGAGCAGTTCTTC,CASSSWMGRYNEQFF
NA,TRBD1,TRBJ2-7,TRBV4-1,TGCGCCAGCAGCCTGCCGGGACAGTCCTACGAGCAGTACTTC,CASSLPGQSYEQYF
NA,TRBD2,TRBJ2-7,TRBV4-1,TGCGCCAGCAGCCAACCTACTAGCGGGGGTACCTACGAGCAGTACTTC,CASSQPTSGGTYEQYF
NA,NA,TRBJ2-5,TRBV6-6,TGTGCCACCAGAAGACCGAGCCCGGGGGAGACCCAGTACTTC,CATRRPSPGETQYF
NA,TRBD1,TRBJ1-2,TRBV10-1,TGCGCCAGCAGCGGACAGGGGGACTATGGCTACACCTTC,CASSGQGDYGYTF
NA,TRBD1,TRBJ1-1,TRBV5-4,TGTGCCAGCAGCCCGAAGCTTCAGGGGGCGTTAGGATTGGTGAACACTGAAGCTTTCTTT,CASSPKLQGALGLVNTEAFF
NA,NA,TRBJ1-1,TRBV27,TGTGCCAGCAGTACCCTTGGGGGGAACACTGAAGCTTTCTTT,CASSTLGGNTEAFF
NA,NA,TRBJ2-5,TRBV30,TGTGCCTGGAGTGTACGGGGGGCAAAGACCCAGTACTTC,CAWSVRGAKTQYF
NA,NA,TRBJ1-3,TRBV10-3,TGTGCCATCAGTGAGTCAAGCTCGTTCTCTGGAAACACCATATATTTT,CAISESSSFSGNTIYF
NA,TRBD2,TRBJ2-1,TRBV2,TGTGCCAGCAGCGAAAGCGGGGGGATCGGAGAGCAGTTCTTC,CASSESGGIGEQFF
NA,NA,TRBJ1-1,TRBV7-9,TGTGCCAGCCGCTCAATAGGACTTGAAGCTTTCTTT,CASRSIGLEAFF
NA,TRBD1,TRBJ1-5,TRBV18,TGTGCCAGCTCCAGGTTCGAGGGGGCTAGTCAGCCCCAGCATTTT,CASSRFEGASQPQHF
few,NA,TRBJ2-7,TRBV3-1/TRBV3-2,TGTGCCAGCAGCCAAACCGACTACGAGCAGTACTTC,CASSQTDYEQYF
NA,NA,TRBJ2-5,TRBV5-1,TGCGCCAGCAGCTTGGGGCGGGGGCAACAAGAGACCCAGTACTTC,CASSLGRGQQETQYF
few,NA,TRBJ1-2,TRBV11-2,TGTGCCAGCAGTTCTAGTCCAGGGGGCTACACCTTC,CASSSSPGGYTF
NA,NA,TRBJ1-2,TRBV6-6,TGTGCCAGCAGCTCAGGGGTTACCTATGGCTACACCTTC,CASSSGVTYGYTF
NA,NA,TRBJ2-3,TRBV6-5,TGTGCCAGCAGAGCGCTGGAAAGCACAGATACGCAGTATTTT,CASRALESTDTQYF
NA,NA,TRBJ2-7,TRBV7-2,TGTGCCAGCAGCTCCCACAGGGATACCTACGAGCAGTACTTC,CASSSHRDTYEQYF
NA,NA,TRBJ1-1,TRBV5-1,TGCGCCAGCAGACCGCATGGGGAATTATGGGCTGAAGCTTTCTTT,CASRPHGELWAEAFF
NA,NA,TRBJ1-3,TRBV4-1,TGCGCCAGCAGCCAAAGGGAGTCCGGAAACACCATATATTTT,CASSQRESGNTIYF
NA,NA,TRBJ2-3,TRBV19,TGTGCCAGTAGTCCAATCCCAGGGGAGAGCACAGATACGCAGTATTTT,CASSPIPGESTDTQYF
NA,TRBD1,TRBJ2-7,TRBV5-1,TGCGCCAGCAGCACGGGAGAAAGACAGGGGGCCTACGAGCAGTACTTC,CASSTGERQGAYEQYF
NA,NA,TRBJ1-1,TRBV13,TGTGCCAGCAGCCCTAATCCGCCGAACACTGAAGCTTTCTTT,CASSPNPPNTEAFF
NA,NA,TRBJ1-1,TRBV29-1,TGCAGCGTGGGACCGGGGGCTTTCTTT,CSVGPGAFF
NA,TRBD2,TRBJ2-6,TRBV9,TGTGCCCGCAGCGCTGGGGGGGGGATACCCTCTGGGGCCAACGTCCTGACTTTC,CARSAGGGIPSGANVLTF
once,NA,TRBJ1-2,TRBV6-2/TRBV6-3,TGTGCCAGCAGTCCCACCGACATTCTACGGGACTATGGCTACACCTTC,CASSPTDILRDYGYTF
NA,NA,TRBJ1-5,TRBV5-1,TGCGCCAGCAGCTTGGAGGGAACCCAGCCCCAGCATTTT,CASSLEGTQPQHF
NA,NA,TRBJ2-7,TRBV5-4,TGTGCCAGCAGCTTGGGTTCGGGCGAGCAGTACTTC,CASSLGSGEQYF
NA,NA,TRBJ2-7,TRBV21-1,TGTGCCAGCAGCAAAAGGCCAACAGGGGGCCTACCCAAGGGGTACGAGCAGTACTTC,CASSKRPTGGLPKGYEQYF
NA,NA,TRBJ1-4,TRBV4-1,TGCGCCAGCAGCCAAGAGGGCCGACAAACTGAAAAACTGTTTTTT,CASSQEGRQTEKLFF
NA,NA,TRBJ1-1,TRBV5-8,TGTGCCAGCAGCTCGGGGCTTGGTCTGGCGAGGGAAGCTTTCTTT,CASSSGLGLAREAFF
NA,TRBD1,TRBJ1-3,TRBV6-1,TGTGCCAGCAGTGAGACAGGGATCTCTGGAAACACCATATATTTT,CASSETGISGNTIYF
NA,NA,TRBJ2-7,TRBV3-1/TRBV3-2,TGTGCCAGCAGCCTCAGCCTGGGGGAGTCCTACGAGCAGTACTTC,CASSLSLGESYEQYF
few,NA,TRBJ1-6,TRBV25-1,TGTGCCAGCAGTGAATGGGGGCAGAATAATTCACCCCTCCACTTT,CASSEWGQNNSPLHF
NA,NA,TRBJ2-1,TRBV19,TGTGCCAGTAATCGGGACGGGCACAATGAGCAGTTCTTC,CASNRDGHNEQFF
NA,NA,TRBJ1-6,TRBV19,TGTGCCAGTAGTATGGGCCCAGGGAGCTCCTATAATTCACCCCTCCACTTT,CASSMGPGSSYNSPLHF
NA,NA,TRBJ2-5,TRBV5-1,TGCGCCAGCAGCTTGGGGCTTGTAGAGACCCAGTACTTC,CASSLGLVETQYF
NA,TRBD1,TRBJ2-7,TRBV6-5,TGTGCCAGCAGCTACAGGGGGCCGAGCTCCTACGAGCAGTACTTC,CASSYRGPSSYEQYF